What follows are 5 T cell receptor delta chains derived from one specimen sequenced in a study of gamma delta lymphoproliferative disorders and STAT genes. The receptor sequences were amplified from genomic DNA of peripheral blood mononuclear cells. TCRdb reprocessed the multiplex PCR reads through CATT. The sample has roughly 1,800 delta-chain clones, about 3% seen once. Input material: blood. These receptors all stem from a human donor in good health.

This clone appeared a few times. Since a far larger clone is one base different, this is likely a read error. Other DNA sequences within the sample encode an identical CDR3. The chain links TRDV2 to TRDJ3; no definite D call. The V end was cut by 4 bases, the J end by 0 bases, with 18 bases between. The CDR3 loop spans 19 amino acids. CDR1 is GEAIGNYY and CDR2 is EKD in the germline V gene. In DNA, the CDR3 is TGTGCCTGTGATACAATCTCCCGGTCCACCTCCTGGGACACCCGACAGATGTTTTTC. Amino acids: CACDTISRSTSWDTRQMFF.

This clone was seen a few times. The protein TCRdb lists belongs to a much larger clone and differs from this DNA's translation at residue 4, which points to a read error; the protein shown is made from the DNA. This chain connects TRDV2 to TRDJ1, with TRDD3 matching 12 bases. Germline V gives CDR1 GEAIGNYY, CDR2 EKD. Germline trimming cut 3 bases from V and 3 bases from J; bases unmatched to any gene: 4. This CDR3 has 15 amino acids. This chain's CDR3 is CACDQYWGIPDKLIF. CDR3 bases: TGTGCCTGTGACCAGTACTGGGGGATACCCGATAAACTCATCTTT.

With regard to this clone: The protein TCRdb lists belongs to a much larger clone and differs from this DNA's translation at residue 11, which points to a read error; the protein shown is made from the DNA. CDR3 sequence reads: CACDSLGLMRTDKLIF. The CDR3 nucleotides read TGTGCCTGTGACAGCTTGGGACTGATGCGCACCGATAAACTCATCTTT. This chain joins TRDV2 and TRDJ1; D uncertain. This CDR3 spans 16 amino acids. Germline V gene data show CDR1 as GEAIGNYY and CDR2 as EKD. Trimming cost V 2 bases and J 1 base, with 16 bases left between them.

Concerning this clone itself: TCRdb's protein, taken from a much larger clone, differs from this DNA's translation at residue 4, likely owing to a read error; the protein displayed comes from the DNA. The CDR3, as DNA: TGTGCCTGTGGCACCTTGTGCCGATGCACCGATAAACTCATCTTT. It encodes CACGTLCRCTDKLIF. The V call is TRDV2, the J call TRDJ1; D is undetermined. Germline CDR1 is GEAIGNYY and CDR2 is EKD. CDR3 length: 15 amino acids.

This clone was recorded a few times. It is likely a read error: a sequence one base away is far more abundant. The same CDR3 arises from other DNA sequences in this sample as well. The rearrangement uses TRDV2 and TRDJ1; D might be TRDD3 (5 bases). Germline V gene lookup returns CDR1 GEAIGNYY and CDR2 EKD. The CDR3 length is 15 residues. CDR3 DNA: TGCGCCTGTGACCACCTCAAGCAGGGGGGCGATAAACTCATCTTT. It codes for CACDHLKQGGDKLIF.